The sequence of this T cell receptor (beta chain) was determined in a study of blood T cell repertoires in COVID-19. About the study: Samples came from the United States, Italy and Spain, spanning acute and convalescent COVID-19.

The CDR3 contains 13 residues. Germline lookup yields CDR1 SQVTM and CDR2 ANQGSEA. Trimming cost V 4 bases and J 4 bases, with 11 bases left between them. This clone showed up just a few times. The data were produced by immunoSEQ multiplex PCR, yet TCRdb's version contains in-frame clones alone and is incomplete. The table lists some 110,000 clones, 81% of them singletons. The source of this sequence is a woman in her 70s with acute or convalescent COVID-19. The rearrangement joins TRBV29-1 to TRBJ1-5, with TRBD1 as a possible D gene (6 bases). Sequencing was done on a sample of peripheral blood. The CDR3 bases are TGCAGCGTTGCAACAGGGCGGAATCAGCCCCAGCATTTT. Its translation: CSVATGRNQPQHF.